This passage covers 19 T cell receptor beta chains from one sample sequenced in a study of shared clonotypes between healthy human individuals. CD45RO-negative cells were positively selected for CCR7, leaving out terminally differentiated effector memory CD45RA+ cells. The repertoire was sequenced with immunoSEQ multiplex PCR; TCRdb's copy has only in-frame clones and lacks some. The data contain around 1.9 million clones, 93% of them singletons. Sequenced material: naive CD8+ T cells from PBMCs. Every receptor here comes from a man younger than 35 in good health. Some clones in this sample may be carry-over from other donors' samples.

This chain connects TRBV27 to TRBJ2-1, with 12 bases that match TRBD2. Trimming at V came to 3 bases and at J to 0 bases, leaving 3 bases not matched to a gene. Germline V gene sequence: CDR1 MNHEY, CDR2 SMNVEV (reference sequence). The CDR3 covers 17 residues. CDR3 DNA: TGTGCCAGCAGTTTCCCGACTAGCGGGAGCTCCTACAATGAGCAGTTCTTC. It yields the protein CASSFPTSGSSYNEQFF.

The gene calls are TRBV9 and TRBJ2-3, with D hard to call. Trimming pared 2 bases from V and 3 bases from J, leaving 7 bases between. The CDR3 has 13 residues. The germline V gene has CDR1 SGDLS and CDR2 YYNGEE. The CDR3 DNA reads as TGTGCCAGCAGCGTGCTCAGAACAGATACGCAGTATTTT. Translating gives CASSVLRTDTQYF.

The rearrangement uses TRBV5-1 and TRBJ2-7, with D possibly being TRBD2 (5 bases). From germline, CDR1 is SGHRS and CDR2 YFSETQ. CDR3 length equals 15 residues. With 1 base removed from V and 2 bases from J, the gap between germline ends came to 13 bases. The DNA for the CDR3 is TGCGCCAGCAGCTTGTTCGGGATGGGAACCTACGAGCAGTACTTC. Amino acids: CASSLFGMGTYEQYF.

This clone was observed once. This chain links TRBV4-1 with TRBJ2-7; a possible D gene is TRBD1 (5 bases). V was trimmed by 1 base and J by 3 bases, leaving 7 bases between them. The CDR3 is 13 residues long. Germline V gene lookup returns CDR1 MGHRA and CDR2 YSYEKL. Here the CDR3 DNA reads TGCGCCAGCAGCCAAGTAGGGGACTACGAGCAGTACTTC. It yields the protein CASSQVGDYEQYF.

With regard to this clone: One end of the junction is discordant with germline, which a read error may explain. V usage is TRBV6-1 and J usage is TRBJ1-1; no clear D gene. Germline assignment: CDR1 MNHNS and CDR2 SASEGT. This CDR3 has 16 residues. The CDR3 region is CAISEGSSLRNTEAFF. Here the CDR3 DNA reads TGTGCCATCAGTGAGGGTAGTTCGCTTCGGAACACTGAAGCTTTCTTT.

This chain connects TRBV6-5 to TRBJ2-7; a weak D match, TRBD1 (5 bases). This CDR3 region has 13 residues. Per the germline V gene, CDR1 is MNHEY and CDR2 is SVGAGI. V dropped 5 bases and J dropped 3 bases, with 11 bases sitting between them. The CDR3 sequence: CASSRQGVYEQYF. In DNA form, the CDR3 reads TGTGCCAGCAGTCGTCAAGGGGTCTACGAGCAGTACTTC.

The chain carries TRBV4-3 and TRBJ2-1; D remains unclear. The CDR3 totals 13 residues. The V and J ends lost 1 base and 7 bases respectively, with 8 bases between them. CDR1 LGHNA and CDR2 YSLEER come from the germline V gene. The chain's CDR3 is CASSQGWRNEQFF. The CDR3 DNA is TGCGCCAGCAGCCAAGGGTGGAGAAATGAGCAGTTCTTC.

The V and J genes are TRBV18 and TRBJ1-2; TRBD1 might be the D (6 bases). From germline, CDR1 is KGHSH and CDR2 LQKENI. The CDR3 is made up of 16 amino acids. V lost 6 bases, J lost 13 bases, and 30 bases lay in between. CDR3 residues: CASSGGMSTDRTGGTF. DNA of the CDR3: TGTGCCAGCTCCGGCGGAATGTCAACGGACAGAACCGGGGGCACCTTC.

The J gene is TRBJ1-5, the V gene TRBV7-9; 9 bases agree with TRBD1. CDR3 length: 18 amino acids. From germline, CDR1 is SEHNR and CDR2 FQNEAQ (reference sequence). V dropped 5 bases and J dropped 2; count of bases not matched to a gene: 13. The CDR3 DNA sequence: TGTGCCAGCAGCCCTAGGGGGACAGGGTTCGAAGGCAATCAGCCCCAGCATTTT. Its protein is CASSPRGTGFEGNQPQHF.

This clone was recorded only once. The rearrangement links TRBV27 to TRBJ2-1; 7 nucleotides line up with TRBD2. CDR1 is MNHEY, CDR2 SMNVEV, per germline (reference sequence). The CDR3 runs 15 residues. V lost 6 bases, J lost 4 bases, and 9 bases stayed unmatched. CDR3 sequence: CASRGEGWDYNEQFF. The CDR3 DNA is TGTGCCAGCAGGGGGGAGGGTTGGGATTACAATGAGCAGTTCTTC.

The CDR3 loop reads CASSSTGLGYTF. The CDR3 DNA sequence: TGTGCCAGCAGCTCCACAGGGTTAGGCTACACCTTC. The V and J genes are TRBV11-2 and TRBJ1-2; possibly TRBD1 for D (6 bases). There are 12 residues in the CDR3. V gave up 4 bases and J gave up 8 bases, with 11 bases separating them. Per the germline V gene, CDR1 is SGHAT and CDR2 is FQNNGV.

The chain recombines TRBV25-1 with TRBJ1-4; 7 nucleotides agree with TRBD1. CDR1 and CDR2 (germline): MGHDK, SYGVNS. The V and J ends lost 5 bases and 7 bases, in that order; junction bases with no gene match: 10. This CDR3 is built from 15 residues. The DNA for the CDR3 is TGTGCCAGCAGTCCCCGACAGGGAAAAAGTGAAAAACTGTTTTTT. Amino acids: CASSPRQGKSEKLFF.

This chain links TRBV5-1 with TRBJ2-6, with unresolved D. The germline V and J ends were trimmed by 0 bases and 0 bases, with 7 bases remaining between them. The CDR3 runs to 16 residues. Germline assignment: CDR1 SGHRS and CDR2 YFSETQ. DNA of the CDR3: TGCGCCAGCAGCTTGGAACTCCGCTCTGGGGCCAACGTCCTGACTTTC. Translation gives CASSLELRSGANVLTF.

A note on this clone: Other DNA sequences of this sample code for an identical CDR3. V gene TRBV27 combines with J gene TRBJ2-7, with D possibly matching TRBD2 (5 bases). Germline CDR1 and CDR2: MNHEY and SMNVEV (reference sequence). V shed 2 bases and J shed 0 bases, with 8 bases lying between them. The CDR3 contains 14 residues. The CDR3, as DNA: TGTGCCAGCAGTTTACGCACTAGCTCCTACGAGCAGTACTTC. This translates into CASSLRTSSYEQYF.

Remarks on this clone: The identical CDR3 is also encoded by other nucleotide sequences in the sample. CDR3 amino acids: CASSLFSYNEQFF. The CDR3 nucleotides are TGTGCCAGCAGTTTGTTCTCCTACAATGAGCAGTTCTTC. The gene calls are TRBV27 and TRBJ2-1, with no clear D. Per the germline V gene, CDR1 is MNHEY and CDR2 is SMNVEV (reference sequence). CDR3 length equals 13 residues. Trimming took off 3 bases at V and 0 bases at J, with 3 bases between the two ends.

The V gene is TRBV10-3, the J gene TRBJ2-2; TRBD2 aligns across 12 bases. The CDR3 totals 16 residues. Germline values: CDR1 ENHRY, CDR2 SYGVKD. The ends lost 6 bases at V and 7 bases at J; junction bases unmatched: 9. CDR3 amino acids: CAIRERLAGAGGELFF. Written as DNA, the CDR3 is TGTGCCATCAGGGAAAGACTAGCGGGAGCGGGCGGGGAGCTGTTTTTT.

V and J are TRBV27 and TRBJ1-1; TRBD1 matches at 12 bases. Germline CDR1 is MNHEY and CDR2 is SMNVEV (reference sequence). This CDR3 contains 16 residues. V trimming: 5 bases; J trimming: 3 bases; junction bases outside the gene matches: 7. The CDR3 bases are TGTGCCAGCAGTCCCGGGGACAGGGGGCCTTACACTGAAGCTTTCTTT. It encodes CASSPGDRGPYTEAFF.

This rearrangement joins TRBV18 to TRBJ2-5, with TRBD2 as a possible D gene (5 bases). The CDR3 is 15 amino acids. Between the trimmed V and J ends, which lost 0 bases and 1 base, there was a span of 9 bases. CDR1 is KGHSH and CDR2 is LQKENI in the germline V gene. The DNA for the CDR3 is TGTGCCAGCTCACCACCGGGAGTTTCCCAAGAGACCCAGTACTTC. Amino acids: CASSPPGVSQETQYF.

The V and J genes are TRBV19 and TRBJ2-1; perhaps TRBD2 as D (6 bases). The germline V gene has CDR1 LNHDA and CDR2 SQIVND (reference sequence). V was shortened by 6 bases and J by 15 bases, with 15 bases between the two germline ends. This CDR3 contains 11 residues. CDR3 DNA sequence: TGTGCCAGTAGAGTCGGGGGATCGTGGTTCTTC. Its protein is CASRVGGSWFF.